The text below deals with one TCR beta chain. The antigen is not known. This CDR3 is 14 amino acids long. Germline lookup yields CDR1 SEHNR and CDR2 FQNEAQ (reference sequence). V lost 1 base and J 3 bases, leaving 9 bases between the germline ends. Cell sorting was applied to PBMCs, and CD4+ and CD8+ T cells were collected. This specimen belongs to a study of CD8+ T cells in alopecia areata. Study-level points and caveats: Sharing of TCRs across patients appeared less clear than in mice, possibly for HLA-related reasons. Greater clonality was observed in lesional scalp samples, especially alopecia totalis/universalis, versus normal scalp.

Following RNA extraction, reverse transcription yielded cDNA that acted as the sequencing template. The data were produced by immunoSEQ multiplex PCR, yet TCRdb's version contains in-frame clones alone and is incomplete. This sample has roughly 100,000 clones, with around three fifths found just once. The sample comprised CD4+ T cells sorted from blood. The V gene is TRBV7-9, the J gene TRBJ1-2; the D is unclear. The sequence was collected from a human donor in good health. Here the CDR3 reads CASSLVGSHYGYTF. CDR3 coding DNA: TGTGCCAGCAGCTTAGTGGGTTCCCACTATGGCTACACCTTC.